This paragraph reports one T cell receptor (beta chain). Its antigen has not been determined. No much larger clone exists at a distance of one base, and base qualities are not known. This entry belongs to a study of CD8 T cells in ankylosing spondylitis (dated by TCRdb to the late 2010s). Background on the whole study: T cell receptor beta repertoires were profiled in healthy donors and ankylosing spondylitis patients so that disease-linked TCR variants could be found. The full study cohort comprised some 27 ankylosing spondylitis patients and about a hundred healthy donors. Peripheral blood was sampled, and synovial fluid was also collected from ankylosing spondylitis patients.

Sequencing relied on an Illumina HiSeq 2500. TCR beta libraries were prepared by quantitative 5'-RACE with molecular barcodes. On the authors' methods: A new computational method based on a probabilistic model of VDJ rearrangement was used to identify disease-linked TCR variants. The public reads were reanalyzed by TCRdb: fastp trimming at Q25, MiXCR alignment, in-frame beta chains only. A single entry per CDR3 protein holds the most common genes and DNA from its merged rows. Clone size and V and J calls follow TCRdb, not the original study. The sample table holds 300,000 to 350,000 distinct CDR3 sequences, of which around 20% were seen once. Under 4% of the sample lies in the top ten. The junction shows trimming of 6 bases on V and 0 bases on J, plus 14 bases between the germline ends. The CDR3, cysteine through phenylalanine, is 14 amino acids long. Only CDR3 DNA is held: 42 bases, read in frame from base 1. The germline V gene (reference sequence) sets CDR1 to DFQATT and CDR2 to SNEGSKA.

The research as a whole found: The disease-linked clones were reported to be significantly enriched in matched synovial fluid samples from ankylosing spondylitis patients. A CD8+ phenotype was shown by the disease-linked clones, which were found at relatively low frequencies in peripheral blood. Some TCR beta motif variants had previously been reported in synovial fluid and blood of reactive arthritis patients, which suggested common disease-initiation mechanisms. A TCR beta motif of about 8 highly homologous amino acid variants appeared characteristic of blood from ankylosing spondylitis patients.

The receptor chain draws on TRBV20-1 and TRBJ1-1; the D region possibly corresponds to TRBD1 (5 bases align). The TCR sequence derives from a female donor with ankylosing spondylitis or in good health (not recorded which). Source material: blood, either unsorted or a sorted T cell fraction (not recorded which). The CDR3 in this case is CSARGVLLNTEAFF. The DNA is as follows: TGCAGTGCCCGGGGGGTCCTCCTGAACACTGAAGCTTTCTTT.